This entry features one T cell receptor beta chain sequence. Its antigen remains unidentified. The record has no base qualities; no much larger clone is one base away. Taken from the germline V gene, the CDR1 and CDR2 loops are SNHLY and FYNNEI. Cut back by 1 base and 3 bases, the V and J ends lie 12 bases apart. From cysteine to phenylalanine, the CDR3 is 15 amino acids long. The CDR3 DNA has 45 bases and is translated from base 1. Patients with a history of autoimmune disease or receiving systemic immunosuppression were excluded from the trial. Peripheral blood for TCR sequencing was collected from all dose cohorts at baseline, on cycle 4 day 1, and on cycle 7 day 1. The samples were drawn from a first-in-human, open-label, multicenter phase I dose-escalation trial of ivuxolimab. Adults with locally advanced or metastatic melanoma, renal cell carcinoma, hepatocellular carcinoma or head and neck squamous cell carcinoma were enrolled in the trial. Before TCR sequencing, CD4+ T cells and CD8+ T cells from peripheral blood were sorted into separate populations.

The record originates from a study of OX40 agonist ivuxolimab in advanced cancers. Regarding the complete study: Ivuxolimab was an agonistic, fully human IgG2 monoclonal antibody directed against OX40 (CD134), a costimulatory receptor. The purpose of peripheral TCRbeta sequencing was to test whether ivuxolimab changed TCR sequence diversity and led to clonal T-cell expansion. Patients were allowed to have had prior anti-PD-1, anti-PD-L1 or anti-CTLA-4 therapy, and around 43% of the dose-escalation patients had been treated with checkpoint inhibitors. A male proportion of roughly 80% and a mean age of approximately 60 years, ranging from roughly 20 to 80, were recorded for the dose-escalation cohort. The paper reports the monotherapy dose-escalation portion (N of about 50 patients) of the phase I ivuxolimab trial. Partial responses were achieved by three dose-escalation patients, of whom one had hepatocellular carcinoma and two had cutaneous melanoma. Of the roughly 51 dose-escalation patients, hepatocellular carcinoma was present in 19, melanoma in approximately 15, renal cell carcinoma in 9 and head and neck cancer in 9. Intravenous ivuxolimab was administered to patients every 2 weeks at six dose levels: 0.01, 0.1, 0.3, 1.5, 3 and 10 mg/kg.

Study-level results and caveats: The antigen specificity of the peripheral T cells that underwent clonal expansion was not determined. Low levels of normalized T-cell clonal expansion were also seen in some patients who did not respond. In the 0.1-3.0 mg/kg groups, partial responders were among the patients with the lowest normalized peripheral clonal expansion, particularly in CD8+ T cells. At doses of 0.1 to 3.0 mg/kg, clonal expansion of both CD4+ and CD8+ T cells in blood was seen between baseline and week 6. After ivuxolimab, CD8+ T cells had more expanded clones than CD4+ T cells on average.

To sequence the TCRbeta CDR3 region, genomic DNA was isolated from the sorted cells. The immunoSEQ Assay was used to sequence the TCRbeta CDR3 regions. What TCRdb holds here is the immuneACCESS table cut down to in-frame rearrangements. Part of the clones is not present; checked against another copy, under half of the missing clones reflect an unresolved V gene, and the others are unexplained. The sample data list fewer than 25,000 clones, and 84% of these were observed just once. 45% to 60% of the sample is held by the ten biggest clonotypes. The source material was CD4+ or CD8+ T cells sorted from blood, sampled in a trial of the OX40 agonist ivuxolimab. The chain is assembled from TRBV2 and TRBJ1-2, with the D gene too uncertain to name. The clonotype was recovered from an adult with an advanced solid tumor such as melanoma, head and neck, liver or kidney cancer. In nucleotide form, the sequence is TGTGCCAGCAGTGAAGGGATAGGGCGGCACTATGGCTACACCTTC. Its product reads: CASSEGIGRHYGYTF.